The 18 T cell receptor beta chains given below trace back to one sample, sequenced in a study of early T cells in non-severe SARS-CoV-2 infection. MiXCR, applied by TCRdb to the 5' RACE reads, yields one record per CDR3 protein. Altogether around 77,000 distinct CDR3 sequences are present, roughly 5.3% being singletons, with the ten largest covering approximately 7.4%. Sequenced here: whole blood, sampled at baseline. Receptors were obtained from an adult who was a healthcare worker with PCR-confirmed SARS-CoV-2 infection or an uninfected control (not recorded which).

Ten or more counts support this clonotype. DNA for the CDR3: TGTGCCAGCAGCTCCGCCGGGACATCAGTCCTTCATCAGTACTTC. Encoded protein: CASSSAGTSVLHQYF. V gene TRBV7-2 combines with J gene TRBJ2-7; D possibly corresponds to TRBD1 (6 bases). Germline CDR1 is SGHTA and CDR2 is FQGNSA. This CDR3 comprises 15 residues. V was cut by 4 bases and J by 10 bases, with 23 bases left in between.

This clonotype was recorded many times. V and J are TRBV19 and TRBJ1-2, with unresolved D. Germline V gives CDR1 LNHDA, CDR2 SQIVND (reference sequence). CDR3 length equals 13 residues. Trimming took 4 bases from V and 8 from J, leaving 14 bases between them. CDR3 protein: CASSTPGIWGYTF. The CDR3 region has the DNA TGTGCCAGTAGTACCCCGGGAATCTGGGGCTACACCTTC.

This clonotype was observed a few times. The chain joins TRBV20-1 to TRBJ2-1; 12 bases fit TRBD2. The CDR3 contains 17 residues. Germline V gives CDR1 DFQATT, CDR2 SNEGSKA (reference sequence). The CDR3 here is CSIDRGGLAGPKGEQFF. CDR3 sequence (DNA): TGCAGCATCGACAGGGGGGGACTAGCGGGCCCGAAGGGTGAGCAGTTCTTC.

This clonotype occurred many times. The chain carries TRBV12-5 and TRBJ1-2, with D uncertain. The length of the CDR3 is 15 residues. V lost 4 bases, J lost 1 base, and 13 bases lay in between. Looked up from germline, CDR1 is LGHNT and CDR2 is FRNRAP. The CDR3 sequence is CASGSSDHYNYGYTF. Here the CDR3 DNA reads TGTGCTAGTGGTTCCTCGGACCATTATAACTATGGCTACACCTTC.

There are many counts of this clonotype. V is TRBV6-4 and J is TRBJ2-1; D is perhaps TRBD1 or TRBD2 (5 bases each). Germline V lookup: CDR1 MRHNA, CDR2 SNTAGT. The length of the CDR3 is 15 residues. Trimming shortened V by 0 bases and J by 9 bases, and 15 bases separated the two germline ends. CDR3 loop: CASSDSNGGSAEQFF. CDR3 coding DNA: TGTGCCAGCAGTGACTCGAATGGGGGTTCGGCTGAGCAGTTCTTC.

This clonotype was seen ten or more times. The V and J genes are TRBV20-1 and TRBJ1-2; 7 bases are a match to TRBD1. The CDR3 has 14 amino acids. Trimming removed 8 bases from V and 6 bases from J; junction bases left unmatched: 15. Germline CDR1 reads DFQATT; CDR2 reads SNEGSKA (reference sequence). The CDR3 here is CSSPGEGAWDGYTF. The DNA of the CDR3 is TGCAGTTCCCCAGGAGAGGGGGCTTGGGATGGCTACACCTTC.

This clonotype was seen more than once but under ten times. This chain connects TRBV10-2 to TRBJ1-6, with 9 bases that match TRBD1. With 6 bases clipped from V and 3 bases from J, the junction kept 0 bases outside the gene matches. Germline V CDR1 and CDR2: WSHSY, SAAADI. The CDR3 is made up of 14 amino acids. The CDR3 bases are TGCGCCAGCAGGGACAGGGGCTATAATTCACCCCTCCACTTT. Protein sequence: CASRDRGYNSPLHF.

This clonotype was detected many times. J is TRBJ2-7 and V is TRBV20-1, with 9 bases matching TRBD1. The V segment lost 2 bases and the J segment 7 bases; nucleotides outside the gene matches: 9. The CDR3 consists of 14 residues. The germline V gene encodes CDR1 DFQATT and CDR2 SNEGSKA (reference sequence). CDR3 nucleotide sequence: TGCAGTGCTAGATCAGGACAGGGGAATGGGGAGCAGTACTTC. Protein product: CSARSGQGNGEQYF.

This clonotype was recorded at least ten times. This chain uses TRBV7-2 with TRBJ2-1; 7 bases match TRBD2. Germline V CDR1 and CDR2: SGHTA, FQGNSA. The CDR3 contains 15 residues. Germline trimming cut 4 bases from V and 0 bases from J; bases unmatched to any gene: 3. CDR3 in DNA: TGTGCCAGCAGCTCCAGCGGGGTCTCCTACAATGAGCAGTTCTTC. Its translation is CASSSSGVSYNEQFF. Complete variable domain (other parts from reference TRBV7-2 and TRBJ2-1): GAGVSQSPSNKVTEKGKDVELRCDPISGHTALYWYRQSLGQGLEFLIYFQGNSAPDKSGLPSDRFSAERTGGSVSTLTIQRTQQEDSAVYLCASSSSGVSYNEQFFGPGTRLTVL.

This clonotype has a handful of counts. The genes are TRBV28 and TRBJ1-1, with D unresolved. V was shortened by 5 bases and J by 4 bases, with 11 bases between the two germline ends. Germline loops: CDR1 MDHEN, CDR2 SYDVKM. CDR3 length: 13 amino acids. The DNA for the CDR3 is TGTGCCAGCAGTCTTAACGGCGTCACTGAAGCTTTCTTT. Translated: CASSLNGVTEAFF.

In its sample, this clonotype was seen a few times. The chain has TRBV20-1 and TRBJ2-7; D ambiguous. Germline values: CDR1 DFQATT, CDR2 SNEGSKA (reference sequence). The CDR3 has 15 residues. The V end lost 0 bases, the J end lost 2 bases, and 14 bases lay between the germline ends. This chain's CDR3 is CSARDLRRGAYEQYF. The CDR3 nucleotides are TGCAGTGCTAGAGATCTCAGGAGAGGCGCCTACGAGCAGTACTTC.

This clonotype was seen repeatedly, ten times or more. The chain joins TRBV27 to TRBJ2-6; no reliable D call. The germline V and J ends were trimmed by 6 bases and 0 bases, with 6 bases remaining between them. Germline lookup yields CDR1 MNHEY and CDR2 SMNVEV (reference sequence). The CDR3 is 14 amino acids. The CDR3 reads CASSAYSGANVLTF. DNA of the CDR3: TGTGCCAGCAGCGCTTACTCTGGGGCCAACGTCCTGACTTTC.

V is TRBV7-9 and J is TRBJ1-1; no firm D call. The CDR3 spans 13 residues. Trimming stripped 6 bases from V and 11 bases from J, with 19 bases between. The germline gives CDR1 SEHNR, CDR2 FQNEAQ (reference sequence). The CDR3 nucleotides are TGTGCCAGCAGGCAGGATTATCTTGAGAGGGCTTTCTTT. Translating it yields CASRQDYLERAFF.

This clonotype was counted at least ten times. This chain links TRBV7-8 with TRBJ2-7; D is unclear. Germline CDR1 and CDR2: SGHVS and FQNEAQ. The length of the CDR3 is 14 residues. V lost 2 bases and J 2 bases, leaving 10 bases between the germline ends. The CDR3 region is CASSLRDSPYEQYF. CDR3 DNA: TGTGCCAGCAGCTTAAGAGACTCACCCTACGAGCAGTACTTC.

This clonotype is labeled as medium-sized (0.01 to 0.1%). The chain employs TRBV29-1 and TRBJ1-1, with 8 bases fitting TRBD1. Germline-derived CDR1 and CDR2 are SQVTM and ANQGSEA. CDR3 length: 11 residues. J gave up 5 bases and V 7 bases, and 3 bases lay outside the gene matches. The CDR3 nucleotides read TGCAGCGCCCACAGGGGGACTGAAGCTTTCTTT. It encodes CSAHRGTEAFF.

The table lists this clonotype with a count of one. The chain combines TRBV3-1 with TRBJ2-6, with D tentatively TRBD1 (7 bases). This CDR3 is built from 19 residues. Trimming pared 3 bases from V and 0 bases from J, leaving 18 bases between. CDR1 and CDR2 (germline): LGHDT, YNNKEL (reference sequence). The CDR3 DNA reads TGTGCCAGCAGCCATCGGAGGGACAGCAGCAGCTCTGGGGCCAACGTCCTGACTTTC. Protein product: CASSHRRDSSSSGANVLTF.

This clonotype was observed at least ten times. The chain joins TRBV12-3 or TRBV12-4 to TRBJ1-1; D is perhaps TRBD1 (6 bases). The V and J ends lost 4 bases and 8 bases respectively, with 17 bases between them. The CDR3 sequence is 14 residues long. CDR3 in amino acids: CASSSQGGSPEAFF. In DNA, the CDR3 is TGTGCCAGCAGTTCACAGGGAGGTTCCCCCGAAGCTTTCTTT.

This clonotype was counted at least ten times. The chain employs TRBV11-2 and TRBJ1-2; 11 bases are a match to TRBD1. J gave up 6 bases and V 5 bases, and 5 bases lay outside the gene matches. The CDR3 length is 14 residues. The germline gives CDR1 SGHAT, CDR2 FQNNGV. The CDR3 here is CASSTGQGAHGYTF. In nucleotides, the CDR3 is TGTGCCAGCAGCACTGGACAGGGGGCCCATGGCTACACCTTC.